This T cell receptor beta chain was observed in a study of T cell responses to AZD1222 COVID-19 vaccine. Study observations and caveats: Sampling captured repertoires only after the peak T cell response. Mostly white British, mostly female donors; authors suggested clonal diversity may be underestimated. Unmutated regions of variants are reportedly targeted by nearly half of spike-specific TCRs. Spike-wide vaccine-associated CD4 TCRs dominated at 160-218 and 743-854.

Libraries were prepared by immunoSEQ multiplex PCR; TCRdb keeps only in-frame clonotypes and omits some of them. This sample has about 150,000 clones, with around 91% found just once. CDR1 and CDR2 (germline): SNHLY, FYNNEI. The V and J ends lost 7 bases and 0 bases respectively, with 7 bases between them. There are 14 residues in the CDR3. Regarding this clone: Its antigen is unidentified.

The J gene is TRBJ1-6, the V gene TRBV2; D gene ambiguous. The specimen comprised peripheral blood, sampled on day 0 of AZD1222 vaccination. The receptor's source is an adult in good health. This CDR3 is CASKPSSYNSPLHF. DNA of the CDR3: TGTGCCAGCAAACCGAGCTCCTATAATTCACCCCTCCACTTT. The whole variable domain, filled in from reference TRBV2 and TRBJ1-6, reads EPEVTQTPSHQVTQMGQEVILRCVPISNHLYFYWYRQILGQKVEFLVSFYNNEISEKSEIFDDQFSVERPDGSNFTLKIRSTKLEDSAMYFCASKPSSYNSPLHFGNGTRLTVT.